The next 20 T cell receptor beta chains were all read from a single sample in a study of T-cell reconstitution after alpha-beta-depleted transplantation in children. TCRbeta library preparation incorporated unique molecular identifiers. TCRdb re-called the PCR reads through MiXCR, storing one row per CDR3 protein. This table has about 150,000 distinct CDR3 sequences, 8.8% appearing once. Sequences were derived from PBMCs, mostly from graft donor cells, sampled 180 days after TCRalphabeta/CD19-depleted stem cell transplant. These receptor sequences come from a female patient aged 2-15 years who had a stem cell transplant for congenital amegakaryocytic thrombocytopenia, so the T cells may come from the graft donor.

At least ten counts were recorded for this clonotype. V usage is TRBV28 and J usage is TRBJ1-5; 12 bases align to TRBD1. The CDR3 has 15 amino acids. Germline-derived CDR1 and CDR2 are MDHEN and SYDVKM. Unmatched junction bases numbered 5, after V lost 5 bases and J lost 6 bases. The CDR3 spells CASSPGTGGFQPQHF. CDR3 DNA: TGTGCCAGCAGTCCAGGGACAGGGGGCTTTCAGCCCCAGCATTTT.

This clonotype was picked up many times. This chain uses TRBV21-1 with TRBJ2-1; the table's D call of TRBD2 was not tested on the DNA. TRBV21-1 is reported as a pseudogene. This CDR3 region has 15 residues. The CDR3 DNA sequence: TGTGCCAGCGCAGGCACTAGCGGGAGAAGCAATGAGCAGTTCTTC. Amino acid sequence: CASAGTSGRSNEQFF.

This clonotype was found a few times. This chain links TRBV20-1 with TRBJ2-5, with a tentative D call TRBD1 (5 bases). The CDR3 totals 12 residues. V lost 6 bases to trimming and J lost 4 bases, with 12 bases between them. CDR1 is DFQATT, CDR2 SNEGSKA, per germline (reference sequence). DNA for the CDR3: TGCAGTGCCAGCATGGGGCTAGAGACCCAGTACTTC. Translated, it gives CSASMGLETQYF.

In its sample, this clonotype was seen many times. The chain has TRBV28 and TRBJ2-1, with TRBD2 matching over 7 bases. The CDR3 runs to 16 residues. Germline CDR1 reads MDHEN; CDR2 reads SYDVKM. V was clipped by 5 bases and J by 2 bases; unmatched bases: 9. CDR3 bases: TGTGCCAGCAGTCCCCCCGGGACTAAAACCTACAATGAGCAGTTCTTC. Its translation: CASSPPGTKTYNEQFF.

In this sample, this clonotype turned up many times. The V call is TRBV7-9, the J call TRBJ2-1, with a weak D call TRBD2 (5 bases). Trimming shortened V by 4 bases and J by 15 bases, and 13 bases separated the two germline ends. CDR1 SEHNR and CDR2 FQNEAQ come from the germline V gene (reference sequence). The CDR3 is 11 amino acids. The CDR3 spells CASSYLLGPFF. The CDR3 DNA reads TGTGCCAGCAGCTACCTACTAGGCCCGTTCTTC.

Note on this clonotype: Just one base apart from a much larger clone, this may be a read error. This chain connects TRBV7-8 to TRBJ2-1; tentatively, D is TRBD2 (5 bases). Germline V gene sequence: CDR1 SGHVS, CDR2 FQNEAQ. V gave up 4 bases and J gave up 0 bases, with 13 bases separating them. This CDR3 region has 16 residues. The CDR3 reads CASSSRRLSSYNEQFF. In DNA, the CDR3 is TGTGCCAGCAGCTCGCGGAGGTTGAGCTCCTACAATGAGCAGTTCTTC.

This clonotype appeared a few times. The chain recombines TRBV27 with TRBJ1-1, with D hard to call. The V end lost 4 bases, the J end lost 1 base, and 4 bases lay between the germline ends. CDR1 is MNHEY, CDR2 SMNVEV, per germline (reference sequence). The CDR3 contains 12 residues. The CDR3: CASSSPNTEAFF. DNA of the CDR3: TGTGCCAGCAGTTCTCCGAACACTGAAGCTTTCTTT.

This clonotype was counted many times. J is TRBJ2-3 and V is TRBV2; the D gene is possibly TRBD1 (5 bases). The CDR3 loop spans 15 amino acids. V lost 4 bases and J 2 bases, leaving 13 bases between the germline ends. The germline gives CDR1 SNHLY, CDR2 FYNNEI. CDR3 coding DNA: TGTGCCAGCAGTGGACGACAGCTAATCACAGATACGCAGTATTTT. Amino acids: CASSGRQLITDTQYF.

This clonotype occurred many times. The CDR3 DNA follows: TGCGCCAGCAGCAGCACAGGGGTCGGCGGGCAGCCCCAGCATTTT. It yields the protein CASSSTGVGGQPQHF. The V and J genes are TRBV5-1 and TRBJ1-5; the match to TRBD1 covers 7 bases. The germline gives CDR1 SGHRS, CDR2 YFSETQ. Trimming took 4 bases from V and 7 from J; bases not matched to a gene: 11. This CDR3 has 15 amino acids.

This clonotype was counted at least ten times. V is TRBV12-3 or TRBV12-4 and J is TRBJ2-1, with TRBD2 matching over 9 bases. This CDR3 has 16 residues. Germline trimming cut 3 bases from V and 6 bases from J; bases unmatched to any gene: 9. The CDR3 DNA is TGTGCCAGCAGTTTGAATCGCGGGAGGGCTTCCAATGAGCAGTTCTTC. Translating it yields CASSLNRGRASNEQFF.

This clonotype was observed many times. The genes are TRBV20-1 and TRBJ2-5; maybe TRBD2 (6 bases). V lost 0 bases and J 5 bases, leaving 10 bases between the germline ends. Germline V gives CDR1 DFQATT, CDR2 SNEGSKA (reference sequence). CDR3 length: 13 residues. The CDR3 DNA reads TGCAGTGCTAGAGAGGGGGGATACGAGACCCAGTACTTC. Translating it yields CSAREGGYETQYF.

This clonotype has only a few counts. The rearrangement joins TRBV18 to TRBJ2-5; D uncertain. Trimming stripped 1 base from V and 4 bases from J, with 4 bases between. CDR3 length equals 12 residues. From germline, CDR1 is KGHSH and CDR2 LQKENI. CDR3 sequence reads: CASSPRRETQYF. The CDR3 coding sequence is TGTGCCAGCTCACCACGGAGAGAGACCCAGTACTTC.

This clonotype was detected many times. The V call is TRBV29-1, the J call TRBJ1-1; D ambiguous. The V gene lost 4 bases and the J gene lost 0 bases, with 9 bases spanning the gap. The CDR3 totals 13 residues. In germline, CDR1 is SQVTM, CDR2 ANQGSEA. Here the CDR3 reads CSVVQRMNTEAFF. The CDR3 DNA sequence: TGCAGCGTTGTACAGAGAATGAACACTGAAGCTTTCTTT.

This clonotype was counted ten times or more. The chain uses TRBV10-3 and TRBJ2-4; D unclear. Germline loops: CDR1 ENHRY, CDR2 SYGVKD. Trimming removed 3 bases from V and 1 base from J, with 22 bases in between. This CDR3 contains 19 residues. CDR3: CAISDDRLGQKRAKNIQYF. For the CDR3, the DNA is TGTGCCATCAGTGATGACCGCCTCGGTCAAAAGAGGGCCAAAAACATTCAGTACTTC.

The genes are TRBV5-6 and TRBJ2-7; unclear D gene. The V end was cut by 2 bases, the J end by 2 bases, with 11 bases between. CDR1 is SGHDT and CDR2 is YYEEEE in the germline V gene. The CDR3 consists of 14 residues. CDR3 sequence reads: CASSLIEVPYEQYF. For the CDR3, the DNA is TGTGCCAGCAGCTTAATTGAGGTTCCCTACGAGCAGTACTTC.

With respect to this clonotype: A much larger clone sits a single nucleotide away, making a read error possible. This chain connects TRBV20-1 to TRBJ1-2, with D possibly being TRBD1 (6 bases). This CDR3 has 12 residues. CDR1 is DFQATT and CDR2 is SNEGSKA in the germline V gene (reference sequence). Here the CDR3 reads CSARDSNYAYTF. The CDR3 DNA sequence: TGCAGTGCTAGGGACAGTAACTATGCCTACACCTTC.

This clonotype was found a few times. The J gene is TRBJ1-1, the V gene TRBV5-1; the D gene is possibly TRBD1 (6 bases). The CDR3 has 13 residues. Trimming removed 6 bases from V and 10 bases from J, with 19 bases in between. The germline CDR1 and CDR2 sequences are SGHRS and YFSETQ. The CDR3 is CASTDTGYWGAFF. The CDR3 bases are TGCGCCAGCACCGATACAGGGTACTGGGGAGCTTTCTTT.

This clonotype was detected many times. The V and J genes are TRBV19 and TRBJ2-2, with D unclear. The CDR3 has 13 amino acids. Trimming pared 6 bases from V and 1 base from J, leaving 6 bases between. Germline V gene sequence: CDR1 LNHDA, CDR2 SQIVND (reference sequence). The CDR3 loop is CASSPRNTGELFF. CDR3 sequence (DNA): TGTGCCAGTAGCCCCCGGAACACCGGGGAGCTGTTTTTT.

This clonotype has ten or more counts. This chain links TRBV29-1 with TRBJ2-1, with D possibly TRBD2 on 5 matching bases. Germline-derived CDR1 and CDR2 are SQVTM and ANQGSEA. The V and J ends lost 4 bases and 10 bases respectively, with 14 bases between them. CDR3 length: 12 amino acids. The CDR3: CSVVPSREEQFF. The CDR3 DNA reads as TGCAGCGTTGTCCCATCTAGGGAGGAGCAGTTCTTC.

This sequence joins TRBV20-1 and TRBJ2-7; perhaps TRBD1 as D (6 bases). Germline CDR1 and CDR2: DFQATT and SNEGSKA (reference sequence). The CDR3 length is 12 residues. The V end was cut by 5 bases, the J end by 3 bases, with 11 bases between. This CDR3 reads CSAGGQSYEQYF. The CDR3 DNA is TGCAGTGCTGGTGGACAGAGCTACGAGCAGTACTTC.